This T cell receptor (beta chain) was captured in a study of CD8 T cells in ankylosing spondylitis (dated by TCRdb to the late 2010s). Broadly, across the study: To find TCR variants linked to disease, the study profiled T cell receptor beta repertoires in ankylosing spondylitis patients and healthy donors. In total, the full study cohort was made up of about 99 healthy donors and about two dozen ankylosing spondylitis patients. Peripheral blood was sampled, and synovial fluid was additionally collected from ankylosing spondylitis patients. What the authors observed across the whole study: A TCR beta motif of several highly homologous amino acid variants appeared characteristic of blood from ankylosing spondylitis patients. The disease-linked clones had a CD8+ phenotype and were found at relatively low frequencies in peripheral blood. Some of the motif variants had been reported before in the synovial fluid and blood of reactive arthritis patients, a finding that suggests common disease-initiation mechanisms. The disease-linked clones were reported to be significantly enriched in matched synovial fluid samples from ankylosing spondylitis patients.

Sequencing used an Illumina HiSeq 2500. TCR beta libraries were prepared by quantitative 5'-RACE with molecular barcodes. As for how the authors treated the data: Disease-linked TCR variants were identified with a new computational method built on a probabilistic model of VDJ rearrangement. TCRdb took the public reads, trimmed them with fastp at Q25, ran MiXCR for clone calling and kept in-frame beta chains. Each record represents a unique CDR3 protein, reported with the most common genes and DNA among its rows. The V and J calls and clone size are TCRdb's, not the authors'. Here the sample has approximately 300,000 distinct CDR3 sequences; around 7.6% occur a single time. Clones ranked in the top ten supply just over 14% of the sample. Points on this clonotype: Its antigen is still unknown. Per-base quality was not reported, and no clone a single base away is much larger than it.

The CDR3 sequence holds 14 residues, the cysteine and phenylalanine included. The sequence is cut down to CDR3 DNA, 42 bases in frame from base 1. Cut back by 0 bases and 0 bases, the V and J ends lie 6 bases apart. The CDR1 and CDR2 encoded by the germline V gene are SQVTM and ANQGSEA. The chain is encoded by TRBV29-1 joined to TRBJ1-3; the D gene identity is not certain. Material: blood, either unsorted or a sorted T cell fraction (not recorded which). The source of this sequence is a male donor with ankylosing spondylitis. DNA sequence: TGCAGCGTTGAAGACCGGGCCTCTGGAAACACCATATATTTT. Its amino acids are CSVEDRASGNTIYF.